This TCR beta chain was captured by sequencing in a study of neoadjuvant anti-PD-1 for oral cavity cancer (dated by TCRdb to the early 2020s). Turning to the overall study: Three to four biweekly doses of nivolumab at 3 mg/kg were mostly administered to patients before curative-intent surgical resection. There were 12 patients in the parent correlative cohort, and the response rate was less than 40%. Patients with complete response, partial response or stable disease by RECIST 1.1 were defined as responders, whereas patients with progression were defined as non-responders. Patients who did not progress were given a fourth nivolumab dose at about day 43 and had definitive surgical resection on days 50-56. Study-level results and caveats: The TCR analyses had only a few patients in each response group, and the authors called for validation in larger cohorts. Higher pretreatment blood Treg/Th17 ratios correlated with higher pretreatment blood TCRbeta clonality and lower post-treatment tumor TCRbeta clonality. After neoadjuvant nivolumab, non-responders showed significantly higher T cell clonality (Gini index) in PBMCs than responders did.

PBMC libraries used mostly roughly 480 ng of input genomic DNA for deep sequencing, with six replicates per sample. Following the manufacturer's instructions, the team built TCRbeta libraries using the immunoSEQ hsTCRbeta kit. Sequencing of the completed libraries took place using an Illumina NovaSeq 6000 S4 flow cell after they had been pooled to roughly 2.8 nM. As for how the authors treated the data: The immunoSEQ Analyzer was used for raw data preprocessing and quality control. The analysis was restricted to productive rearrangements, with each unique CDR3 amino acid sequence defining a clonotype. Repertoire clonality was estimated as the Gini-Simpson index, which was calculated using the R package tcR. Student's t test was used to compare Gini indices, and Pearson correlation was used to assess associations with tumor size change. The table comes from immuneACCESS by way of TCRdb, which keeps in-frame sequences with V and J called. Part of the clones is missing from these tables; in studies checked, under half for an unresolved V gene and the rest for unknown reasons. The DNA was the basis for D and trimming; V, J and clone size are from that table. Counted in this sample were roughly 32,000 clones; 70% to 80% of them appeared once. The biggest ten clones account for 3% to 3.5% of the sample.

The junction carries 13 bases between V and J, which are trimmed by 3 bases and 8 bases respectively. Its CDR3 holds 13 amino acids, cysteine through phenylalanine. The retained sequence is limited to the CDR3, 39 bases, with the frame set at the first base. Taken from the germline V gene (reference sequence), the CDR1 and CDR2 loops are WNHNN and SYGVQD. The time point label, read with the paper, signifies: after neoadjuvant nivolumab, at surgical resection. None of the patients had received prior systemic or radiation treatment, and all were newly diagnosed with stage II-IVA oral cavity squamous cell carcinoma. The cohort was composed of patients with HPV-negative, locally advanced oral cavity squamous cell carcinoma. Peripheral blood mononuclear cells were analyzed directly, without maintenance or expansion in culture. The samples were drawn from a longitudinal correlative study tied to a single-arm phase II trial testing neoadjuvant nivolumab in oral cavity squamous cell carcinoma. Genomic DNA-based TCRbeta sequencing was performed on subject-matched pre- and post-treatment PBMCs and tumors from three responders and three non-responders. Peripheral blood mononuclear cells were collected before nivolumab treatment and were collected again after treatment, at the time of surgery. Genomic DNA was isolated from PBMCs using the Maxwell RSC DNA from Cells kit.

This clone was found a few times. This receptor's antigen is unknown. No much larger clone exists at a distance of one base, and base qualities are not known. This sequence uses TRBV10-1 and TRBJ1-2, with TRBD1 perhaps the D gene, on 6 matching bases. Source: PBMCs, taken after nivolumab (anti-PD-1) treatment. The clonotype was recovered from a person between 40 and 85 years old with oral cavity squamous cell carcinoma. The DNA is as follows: TGCGCCAGCAGTGACTACAGGGACAACGGCTACACCTTC. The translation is CASSDYRDNGYTF.